Shown below are 21 T cell receptor beta chains from a single sample sequenced in a study of identical twins. From the 5' RACE reads, TCRdb called clonotypes with MiXCR, one entry per CDR3 protein. Counted here are 240,000 or so distinct CDR3 sequences, 10% occurring once; the ten biggest clones make up approximately 9.1%. Sequencing was done on a sample of memory T cells sorted from blood. Receptor source: a man aged 45-60 years in good health.

This clonotype was seen a few times. This chain joins TRBV7-2 and TRBJ2-3; the D gene is possibly TRBD2 (5 bases). The CDR3 is made up of 15 amino acids. Germline lookup yields CDR1 SGHTA and CDR2 FQGNSA. The ends were cut back, 5 bases at V and 1 base at J, with 13 bases in the middle. The CDR3 coding sequence is TGTGCCAGCAGCCCCCTAGCAGTTCGCACAGATACGCAGTATTTT. Its protein product is CASSPLAVRTDTQYF.

This clonotype was detected a few times. The chain employs TRBV20-1 and TRBJ2-1; D uncertain. Trimming pared 6 bases from V and 2 bases from J, leaving 11 bases between. Germline loops: CDR1 DFQATT, CDR2 SNEGSKA (reference sequence). The CDR3 runs to 13 residues. The CDR3, as DNA: TGCAGTGCCCCCGTGTCCCCCTACAATGAGCAGTTCTTC. Its protein product is CSAPVSPYNEQFF.

The sample holds many counts of this clonotype. This sequence joins TRBV20-1 and TRBJ2-3; 8 bases match TRBD2. This CDR3 comprises 16 residues. With 5 bases clipped from V and 10 bases from J, the junction kept 20 bases outside the gene matches. Germline CDR1 reads DFQATT; CDR2 reads SNEGSKA (reference sequence). The CDR3 DNA reads as TGCAGTGCTCCTAGCCCGACACAGAAAGCGGGAGTGGCGCAGTATTTT. Translation gives CSAPSPTQKAGVAQYF.

This clonotype has just a few counts. This chain uses TRBV5-4 with TRBJ1-2; a weak D match, TRBD1 (5 bases). The V and J ends lost 1 base and 7 bases respectively, with 5 bases between them. The CDR3 contains 11 residues. Germline lookup yields CDR1 SGHNT and CDR2 YYREEE (reference sequence). The CDR3 here is CASSLRGGYTF. CDR3 coding DNA: TGTGCCAGCAGCTTGAGGGGTGGCTACACCTTC.

This clonotype has a count of ten or more. The chain recombines TRBV9 with TRBJ2-5; the D gene could be TRBD1 or TRBD2 (7 bases each). In germline, CDR1 is SGDLS, CDR2 YYNGEE. Trimming removed 0 bases from V and 7 bases from J, with 16 bases in between. There are 15 residues in the CDR3. The CDR3 nucleotides read TGTGCCAGCAGCGTAGAGTCAGGCAGGGGGGGGACCCAGTACTTC. Protein product: CASSVESGRGGTQYF.

The chain has TRBV4-2 and TRBJ2-3; the D gene could be TRBD1 or TRBD2 (5 bases each). Germline V gene lookup returns CDR1 LGHNA and CDR2 YNFKEQ. This CDR3 contains 21 residues. V was pared by 5 bases and J by 0 bases, with 30 bases between. The CDR3, as DNA: TGTGCCAGCAGCAGGGGATCCGGAGGCGACTTTTTTTCGTTTAGCACAGATACGCAGTATTTT. It is translated as CASSRGSGGDFFSFSTDTQYF.

This clonotype appeared a few times. The chain couples TRBV20-1 to TRBJ1-6, with a tentative D call TRBD1 (6 bases). Germline V gives CDR1 DFQATT, CDR2 SNEGSKA (reference sequence). V lost 0 bases and J lost 9, with 15 bases in between. The CDR3 contains 15 residues. The CDR3 region has the DNA TGCAGTGCTAGAGAATCTCGGGGGCGCGGTTCACCCCTCCACTTT. It is translated as CSARESRGRGSPLHF.

The chain combines TRBV29-1 with TRBJ2-1; 14 bases map to TRBD2. CDR3 length: 16 residues. Losses at the gene ends were 5 bases for V and 7 bases for J; bases not matched to a gene: 10. Per germline, CDR1 SQVTM and CDR2 ANQGSEA. The CDR3 is CSVLGRGTSGSNEQFF. CDR3 bases: TGCAGCGTTTTGGGAAGGGGGACTAGCGGGAGTAATGAGCAGTTCTTC.

This clonotype was detected ten times or more. The rearrangement joins TRBV5-1 to TRBJ1-1; TRBD1 is a possible D gene (6 bases). This CDR3 region has 14 residues. V gave up 0 bases and J gave up 8 bases, with 14 bases separating them. Germline-derived CDR1 and CDR2 are SGHRS and YFSETQ. This CDR3 reads CASSLAGTTGEAFF. CDR3 DNA: TGCGCCAGCAGCTTGGCCGGGACAACGGGCGAAGCTTTCTTT.

V and J are TRBV11-2 and TRBJ2-3, with unresolved D. V was pared by 0 bases and J by 6 bases, with 4 bases between. There are 12 residues in the CDR3. Looked up from germline, CDR1 is SGHAT and CDR2 is FQNNGV. The CDR3 DNA reads TGTGCCAGCAGCTTAGATCCCGATACGCAGTATTTT. Translated: CASSLDPDTQYF.

This clonotype has just a few counts. The chain employs TRBV30 and TRBJ2-1, with D perhaps matching TRBD1 or TRBD2 (5 bases each). The germline V and J ends were trimmed by 0 bases and 15 bases, with 18 bases remaining between them. CDR3 length: 13 amino acids. Germline V lookup: CDR1 GTSNPN, CDR2 SVGIG (reference sequence). CDR3 region: CAWSVSNTGAAFF. The DNA for the CDR3 is TGTGCCTGGAGTGTTTCCAACACCGGGGCCGCGTTCTTC.

Ten or more counts support this clonotype. CDR3 in amino acids: CASRSPYEQYF. The CDR3 nucleotides are TGTGCCAGCAGGAGCCCCTACGAGCAGTACTTC. The rearrangement links TRBV2 to TRBJ2-7; D gene unclear. From germline, CDR1 is SNHLY and CDR2 FYNNEI. The CDR3 sequence is 11 residues long. Trimming took off 6 bases at V and 2 bases at J, with 5 bases between the two ends.

The chain joins TRBV7-3 to TRBJ2-1; tentative D call: TRBD2 (6 bases). This CDR3 is 17 amino acids long. The germline CDR1 and CDR2 sequences are SGHTA and FQGTGA. Trimming cost V 1 base and J 8 bases, with 21 bases left between them. CDR3 sequence reads: CASSLRGGIFWSDEQFF. CDR3 in DNA: TGTGCCAGCAGCTTAAGGGGAGGAATCTTTTGGTCGGATGAGCAGTTCTTC.

The chain combines TRBV20-1 with TRBJ2-1, with TRBD2 identical over 12 bases. CDR1 and CDR2 (germline): DFQATT, SNEGSKA (reference sequence). The CDR3 sequence is 15 residues long. The V segment lost 0 bases and the J segment 6 bases; nucleotides outside the gene matches: 3. CDR3 nucleotides: TGCAGTGCTAGAGAGTGGACTAGCGGGGCCAATGAGCAGTTCTTC. It translates to CSAREWTSGANEQFF.

This rearrangement joins TRBV6-5 to TRBJ2-7; D possibly corresponds to TRBD2 (5 bases). Deletions cut 4 bases from V and 1 base from J, with 11 bases between. Germline CDR1 is MNHEY and CDR2 is SVGAGI. The CDR3 has 14 amino acids. Here the CDR3 DNA reads TGTGCCAGCAGTTCTGCGGGCGTTTCCTACGAGCAGTACTTC. This translates into CASSSAGVSYEQYF.

This clonotype has a count of ten or more. The chain combines TRBV6-2 or TRBV6-3 with TRBJ1-2, with 7 bases aligning to TRBD1. CDR1 and CDR2 from the germline V gene are MNHEY and SVGEGT. The J segment lost 5 bases and the V segment lost 4 bases, leaving 1 base of the junction unmatched. CDR3 length equals 12 residues. CDR3 coding DNA: TGTGCCAGCAGTTGGGACAGTTATGGCTACACCTTC. As protein: CASSWDSYGYTF.

This clonotype appeared a few times. This chain links TRBV7-2 with TRBJ2-3; TRBD2 aligns across 8 bases. Unmatched junction bases numbered 2, after V lost 0 bases and J lost 0 bases. This CDR3 is 16 amino acids long. Germline V gene sequence: CDR1 SGHTA, CDR2 FQGNSA. In nucleotides, the CDR3 is TGTGCCAGCAGCTTAGCCGCTAGCGGGAGCACAGATACGCAGTATTTT. It yields the protein CASSLAASGSTDTQYF.

This clonotype turned up a few times. The chain is built from TRBV7-9 and TRBJ1-4, with D hard to call. Trimming removed 4 bases at V and 8 bases at J, with 11 bases between. CDR3 length equals 13 residues. Germline V CDR1 and CDR2: SEHNR, FQNEAQ (reference sequence). As DNA, the CDR3 is TGTGCCAGCAGCTCCTCCCTCTCGGAAAAACTGTTTTTT. This sequence encodes CASSSSLSEKLFF.

The sample holds a few counts of this clonotype. Possible read error: a much larger clone is one base away. The chain recombines TRBV4-1 with TRBJ1-5, with unresolved D. Between the trimmed V and J ends, which lost 1 base and 0 bases, there was a span of 7 bases. From germline, CDR1 is MGHRA and CDR2 YSYEKL. CDR3 length: 15 residues. The CDR3 is CASSQADYSNQPQHF. The CDR3 DNA follows: TGCGCCAGCAGCCAAGCGGACTATAGCAATCAGCCCCAGCATTTT.

This clonotype was seen repeatedly, ten times or more. The gene calls are TRBV18 and TRBJ2-5, with D maybe TRBD1 (6 bases). The length of the CDR3 is 13 residues. The V end lost 4 bases, the J end lost 5 bases, and 11 bases lay between the germline ends. The germline V gene has CDR1 KGHSH and CDR2 LQKENI. The DNA for the CDR3 is TGTGCCAGCTCACTGGACAGAGGGGAGACCCAGTACTTC. This sequence encodes CASSLDRGETQYF. The full variable domain, rest sourced from reference TRBV18 and TRBJ2-5, is NAGVMQNPRHLVRRRGQEARLRCSPMKGHSHVYWYRQLPEEGLKFMVYLQKENIIDESGMPKERFSAEFPKEGPSILRIQQVVRGDSAAYFCASSLDRGETQYFGPGTRLLVL.

The V gene is TRBV27, the J gene TRBJ2-7; 8 nucleotides line up with TRBD2. Per germline, CDR1 MNHEY and CDR2 SMNVEV (reference sequence). CDR3 length: 15 amino acids. Losses at the gene ends were 2 bases for V and 3 bases for J; bases not matched to a gene: 6. CDR3 coding DNA: TGTGCCAGCAGTTTAGCAACTAGCGGAAGCTACGAGCAGTACTTC. Encoded protein: CASSLATSGSYEQYF.